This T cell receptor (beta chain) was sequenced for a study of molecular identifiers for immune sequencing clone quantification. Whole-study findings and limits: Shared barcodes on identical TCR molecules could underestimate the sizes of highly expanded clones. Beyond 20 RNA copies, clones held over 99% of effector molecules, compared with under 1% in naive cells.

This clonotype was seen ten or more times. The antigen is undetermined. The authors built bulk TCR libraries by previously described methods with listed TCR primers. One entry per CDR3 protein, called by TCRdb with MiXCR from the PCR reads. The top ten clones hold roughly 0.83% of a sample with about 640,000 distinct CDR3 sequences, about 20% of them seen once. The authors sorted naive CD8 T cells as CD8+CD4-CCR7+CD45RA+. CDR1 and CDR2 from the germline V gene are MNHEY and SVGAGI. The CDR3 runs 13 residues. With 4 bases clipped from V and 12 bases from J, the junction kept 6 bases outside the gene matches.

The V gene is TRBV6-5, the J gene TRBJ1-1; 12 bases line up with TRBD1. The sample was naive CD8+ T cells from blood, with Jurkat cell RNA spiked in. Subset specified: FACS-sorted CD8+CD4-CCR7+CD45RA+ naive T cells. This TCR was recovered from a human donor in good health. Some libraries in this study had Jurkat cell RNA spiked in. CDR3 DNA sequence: TGTGCCAGCAGTTTGGGACAGGGGGCATTGTCTTTCTTT. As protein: CASSLGQGALSFF.